The clone carrying this T cell receptor (beta chain) has only a few counts. Its antigen is not identified. V lost 10 bases, J lost 7 bases, and 6 bases stayed unmatched. The CDR3 sequence is 11 residues long. These data originate in a study of T-cell memory formation after mild COVID-19. Study information: TCR clusters were mostly donor specific. Study observations and caveats: Contracting CD4+ clones sat mainly in CM and EM; CD8+ in EMRA.

The 5'RACE method, run with constant-segment primers, produced TCR alpha and TCR beta cDNA libraries (carrying sample barcodes and UMIs). TCRdb re-derived calls from the 5' RACE reads in MiXCR, one entry per CDR3 protein. The table records 500,000 to 550,000 distinct CDR3 sequences, 20% of them present only once. Sample: PBMCs or a T cell subset sorted from them (not recorded which). The chain combines TRBV12-3 or TRBV12-4 with TRBJ1-2; 7 nucleotides agree with TRBD1. The clonotype originates from an adult woman who had mild COVID-19 (a few samples of this study predate the infection). Cell type and time point are not known. CDR3 residues: CAIQTGAGYTF. CDR3 nucleotide sequence: TGTGCCATACAAACAGGGGCTGGCTACACCTTC.